A single sample is the source of the 15 T cell receptor beta chains below, sequenced in a study of blood T cell repertoires in COVID-19 (TCRdb year 2020). To prepare the library, the immunoSEQ multiplex PCR assay was applied. This is the immuneACCESS table as TCRdb keeps it, with only in-frame sequences that have V and J called. A part of the clones is gone; compared with another copy, unresolved V genes explain less than half, and the rest is unexplained. For this sample there are about 56,000 clones; more than 70% appear just once. In total, the top ten clones hold over 15% of the sample. The sequencing sample was made of peripheral blood. The receptors were sampled from a human donor in a cohort sampled during active COVID-19.

The rearrangement links TRBV4-3 to TRBJ2-6; 8 bases align to TRBD2. Germline CDR1 and CDR2: LGHNA and YSLEER. The CDR3 length is 18 residues. The ends lost 0 bases at V and 1 base at J; junction bases unmatched: 5. The CDR3 DNA follows: TGCGCCAGCAGCCAAGAGACCCCGGGGGGGTCTGGGGCCAACGTCCTGACTTTC. It codes for CASSQETPGGSGANVLTF.

The chain has TRBV10-3 and TRBJ1-4; 7 bases line up with TRBD1. The germline CDR1 and CDR2 sequences are ENHRY and SYGVKD. The length of the CDR3 is 18 residues. V trimming: 0 bases; J trimming: 8 bases; junction bases outside the gene matches: 15. CDR3 residues: CAISESRTGRRGEEKLFF. The CDR3 nucleotides are TGTGCCATCAGTGAGTCTAGGACAGGTCGGAGGGGTGAGGAAAAACTGTTTTTT.

This clone appeared a single time. This chain links TRBV4-3 with TRBJ2-1; 8 bases line up with TRBD2. The CDR3 covers 13 residues. Germline CDR1 reads LGHNA; CDR2 reads YSLEER. The ends lost 4 bases at V and 9 bases at J; junction bases unmatched: 5. The CDR3, as DNA: TGCGCCAGCAGCCCTTCGGCGGGGGGTGAGCAGTTCTTC. Its translation is CASSPSAGGEQFF.

This sequence joins TRBV6-1 and TRBJ2-3; D is perhaps TRBD2 (5 bases). CDR1 MNHNS and CDR2 SASEGT come from the germline V gene. The CDR3 sequence is 16 residues long. Trimming removed 6 bases at V and 1 base at J, with 17 bases between. CDR3 sequence (DNA): TGTGCCAGCAGGGAACAGCCAGCGGCGGGCACAGATACGCAGTATTTT. It translates to CASREQPAAGTDTQYF.

The chain has TRBV5-1 and TRBJ1-2; D may be TRBD1 (5 bases). V was pared by 0 bases and J by 8 bases, with 11 bases between. Per the germline V gene, CDR1 is SGHRS and CDR2 is YFSETQ. CDR3 length: 13 amino acids. The CDR3 here is CASSLAGYGGYTF. The CDR3 DNA is TGCGCCAGCAGCTTGGCAGGGTATGGCGGCTACACCTTC.

This clone has a single count. J is TRBJ2-5 and V is TRBV7-9; 8 bases align to TRBD1. This CDR3 is 13 amino acids long. Trimming took 5 bases from V and 4 from J; bases not matched to a gene: 3. CDR1 and CDR2 from the germline V gene are SEHNR and FQNEAQ (reference sequence). The CDR3 sequence: CASSAGGRETQYF. The CDR3 DNA sequence: TGTGCCAGCAGCGCAGGGGGCAGAGAGACCCAGTACTTC.

V and J are TRBV7-8 and TRBJ2-5; D perhaps matches TRBD1 (6 bases). Between the trimmed V and J ends, which lost 5 bases and 5 bases, there was a span of 12 bases. Germline CDR1 SGHVS, CDR2 FQNEAQ. CDR3 length: 13 residues. For the CDR3, the DNA is TGTGCCAGCAGCGAAGACAGGAGGGAGACCCAGTACTTC. Translating it yields CASSEDRRETQYF. Combining the CDR3 with reference TRBV7-8 and TRBJ2-5 gives the whole variable domain GAGVSQSPRYKVAKRGQDVALRCDPISGHVSLFWYQQALGQGPEFLTYFQNEAQLDKSGLPSDRFFAERPEGSVSTLKIQRTQQEDSAVYLCASSEDRRETQYFGPGTRLLVL.

The genes are TRBV4-2 and TRBJ2-2; 8 bases fit TRBD1. Trimming removed 3 bases from V and 3 bases from J; junction bases left unmatched: 3. The germline CDR1 and CDR2 sequences are LGHNA and YNFKEQ. The CDR3 is made up of 15 amino acids. CDR3 residues: CASSHPGQDTGELFF. The CDR3 DNA is TGTGCCAGCAGCCACCCGGGACAGGACACCGGGGAGCTGTTTTTT.

This clone has a single count. The chain uses TRBV6-6 and TRBJ1-2; 8 nucleotides match TRBD1. J lost 4 bases, V lost 7 bases, and 11 bases had no gene match. This CDR3 has 15 residues. CDR1 is MNHNY, CDR2 SVGAGI, per germline (reference sequence). The CDR3 loop is CASTYLAGGSYGYTF. The CDR3 DNA is TGTGCCAGCACCTACCTCGCAGGGGGCAGCTATGGCTACACCTTC.

The J gene is TRBJ1-6, the V gene TRBV3-1 (or the pseudogene TRBV3-2); D remains unclear. V lost 4 bases and J lost 8, with 9 bases in between. Looked up from germline, CDR1 is LGHDT and CDR2 is YNNKEL (reference sequence). This CDR3 has 13 amino acids. CDR3 in amino acids: CASSPRIDSPLHF. As DNA, the CDR3 is TGTGCCAGCAGCCCCCGTATTGATTCACCCCTCCACTTT.

V gene TRBV7-3 combines with J gene TRBJ2-2; D not resolved. Trimming cost V 1 base and J 2 bases, with 5 bases left between them. The CDR3 is made up of 14 amino acids. The germline V gene has CDR1 SGHTA and CDR2 FQGTGA. CDR3 region: CASSLNINTGELFF. The CDR3 bases are TGTGCCAGCAGCTTAAACATAAACACCGGGGAGCTGTTTTTT.

This sequence joins TRBV30 and TRBJ1-6; no clear D gene. From germline, CDR1 is GTSNPN and CDR2 SVGIG (reference sequence). V was cut by 0 bases and J by 1 base, with 13 bases left in between. This CDR3 is built from 17 residues. The CDR3 region is CAWSVRRVESYNSPLHF. In DNA, the CDR3 is TGTGCCTGGAGTGTAAGGAGGGTTGAATCCTATAATTCACCCCTCCACTTT.

The chain couples TRBV28 to TRBJ2-6, with D uncertain. Germline V lookup: CDR1 MDHEN, CDR2 SYDVKM. The ends were cut back, 6 bases at V and 0 bases at J, with 9 bases in the middle. CDR3 size: 15 residues. For the CDR3, the DNA is TGTGCCAGCAGCCCGTCCCTCTCTGGGGCCAACGTCCTGACTTTC. Residues: CASSPSLSGANVLTF.

In DNA, the CDR3 is TGTGCCAGCAGCTCGGAGAGGGATACGCAGTATTTT. Translation gives CASSSERDTQYF. The chain recombines TRBV7-2 with TRBJ2-3; unclear D gene. The CDR3 is 12 amino acids. V was shortened by 4 bases and J by 6 bases, with 8 bases between the two germline ends. Germline CDR1 is SGHTA and CDR2 is FQGNSA.

V usage is TRBV18 and J usage is TRBJ2-1; 11 bases align to TRBD2. CDR1 and CDR2 (germline): KGHSH, LQKENI. The CDR3 spans 16 residues. Germline trimming cut 0 bases from V and 10 bases from J; bases unmatched to any gene: 8. CDR3: CASSPPVPSGGYEQFF. The DNA for the CDR3 is TGTGCCAGCTCACCACCGGTCCCTAGCGGGGGGTACGAGCAGTTCTTC.